This TCR beta chain is drawn from a study of patients and donors after allogeneic stem cell transplantation. This clonotype is a singleton in its sample. TCRdb fed the RT-PCR reads into MiXCR, producing one record per CDR3 protein. In the table there are about 110,000 distinct CDR3 sequences, roughly 37% of which are singletons. The CDR3 covers 13 residues. The germline V gene has CDR1 MNHNY and CDR2 SVGAGI (reference sequence). Unmatched junction bases numbered 11, after V lost 5 bases and J lost 15 bases. Sequencing was carried out using blood, either unsorted or a sorted T cell fraction (not recorded which). The V gene is TRBV6-6, the J gene TRBJ2-1; 9 positions agree with TRBD2. This TCR was sampled from a human donor who was either an allogeneic HSCT recipient or a stem cell or donor lymphocyte infusion donor (not recorded which). It is not recorded whose cells these are; they may come from a transplant donor. This CDR3 is CASSIGTSQTRFF. Here the CDR3 DNA reads TGTGCCAGCAGTATAGGGACTAGCCAAACGAGGTTCTTC.